Detailed here is one TCR beta chain. Its antigen is still unknown. The germline gives CDR1 LNHDA, CDR2 SQIVND (reference sequence). The CDR3 is 13 residues long. Trimming took 5 bases from V and 2 from J, leaving 9 bases between them. This sample was included in a study of T cell responses to AZD1222 COVID-19 vaccine. Study-wide findings and caveats: A reported finding is that nearly half of spike-specific TCRs target unmutated variant regions.

Libraries were prepared by immunoSEQ multiplex PCR; TCRdb keeps only in-frame clonotypes and omits some of them. The table lists 98,000 or so clones, around nine tenths of them singletons, with less than 4% in the top ten. Specimen: peripheral blood, collected 28 days after the second dose of the MenACWY control vaccine. The TCR sequence derives from an adult who received the MenACWY meningococcal vaccine as a control. The chain carries TRBV19 and TRBJ1-2; D is perhaps TRBD1 (6 bases). The CDR3 region has the DNA TGTGCCAGTAGTTCCGGGACAAACTATGGCTACACCTTC. This gives the protein CASSSGTNYGYTF.